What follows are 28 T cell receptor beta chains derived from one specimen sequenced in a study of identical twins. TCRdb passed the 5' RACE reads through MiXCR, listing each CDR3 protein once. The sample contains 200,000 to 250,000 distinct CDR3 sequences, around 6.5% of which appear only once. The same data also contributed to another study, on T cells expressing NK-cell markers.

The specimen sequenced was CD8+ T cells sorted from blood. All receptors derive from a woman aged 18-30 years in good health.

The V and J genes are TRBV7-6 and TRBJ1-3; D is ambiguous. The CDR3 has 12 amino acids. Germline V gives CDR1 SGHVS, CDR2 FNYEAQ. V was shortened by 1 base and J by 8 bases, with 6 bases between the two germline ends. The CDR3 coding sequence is TGTGCCAGCAGCTTAGGTTCTGACACCATATATTTT. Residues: CASSLGSDTIYF.

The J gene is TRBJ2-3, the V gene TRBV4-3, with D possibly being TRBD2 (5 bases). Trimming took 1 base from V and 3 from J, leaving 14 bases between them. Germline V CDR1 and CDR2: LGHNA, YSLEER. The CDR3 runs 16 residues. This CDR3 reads CASSQVQNGKTDTQYF. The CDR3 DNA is TGCGCCAGCAGCCAAGTGCAGAACGGGAAGACAGATACGCAGTATTTT.

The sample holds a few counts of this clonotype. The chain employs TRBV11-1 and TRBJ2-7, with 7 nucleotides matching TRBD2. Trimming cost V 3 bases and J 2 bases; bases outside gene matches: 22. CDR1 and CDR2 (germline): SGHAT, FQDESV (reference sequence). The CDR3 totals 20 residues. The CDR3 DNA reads TGTGCCAGCAGCTTCACGACAGCCAGGGTAGCGGGTGATATCCCCTACGAGCAGTACTTC. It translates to CASSFTTARVAGDIPYEQYF. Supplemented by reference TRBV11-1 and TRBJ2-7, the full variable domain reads EAEVAQSPRYKITEKSQAVAFWCDPISGHATLYWYRQILGQGPELLVQFQDESVVDDSQLPKDRFSAERLKGVDSTLKIQPAELGDSAMYLCASSFTTARVAGDIPYEQYFGPGTRLTVT.

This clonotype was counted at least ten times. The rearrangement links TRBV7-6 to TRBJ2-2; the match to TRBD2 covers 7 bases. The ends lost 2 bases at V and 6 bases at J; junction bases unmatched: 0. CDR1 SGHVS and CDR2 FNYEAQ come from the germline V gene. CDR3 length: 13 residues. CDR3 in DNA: TGTGCCAGCAGCTTAAGCGGGGCCGGGGAGCTGTTTTTT. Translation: CASSLSGAGELFF.

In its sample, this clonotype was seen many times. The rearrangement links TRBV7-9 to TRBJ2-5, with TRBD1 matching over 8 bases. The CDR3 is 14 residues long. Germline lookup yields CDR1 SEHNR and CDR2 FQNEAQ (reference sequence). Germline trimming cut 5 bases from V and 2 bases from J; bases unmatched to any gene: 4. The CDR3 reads CASSPRTGQETQYF. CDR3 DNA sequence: TGTGCCAGCAGCCCCCGGACAGGGCAAGAGACCCAGTACTTC.

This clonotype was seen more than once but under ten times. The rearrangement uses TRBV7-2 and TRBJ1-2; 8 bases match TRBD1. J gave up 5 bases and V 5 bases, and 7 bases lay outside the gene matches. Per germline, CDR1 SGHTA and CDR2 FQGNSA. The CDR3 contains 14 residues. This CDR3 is CASSRRDRIYGYTF. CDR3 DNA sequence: TGTGCCAGCAGCCGTAGGGACAGGATATATGGCTACACCTTC.

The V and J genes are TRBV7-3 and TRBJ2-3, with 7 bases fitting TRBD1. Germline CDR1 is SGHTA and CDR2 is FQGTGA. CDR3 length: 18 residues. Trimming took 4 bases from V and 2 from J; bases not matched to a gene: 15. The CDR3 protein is CASSSHLPGQYYTDTQYF. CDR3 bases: TGTGCCAGCAGCTCGCACCTACCGGGACAGTACTACACAGATACGCAGTATTTT. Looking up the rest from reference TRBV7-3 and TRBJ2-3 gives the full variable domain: GAGVSQTPSNKVTEKGKYVELRCDPISGHTALYWYRQSLGQGPEFLIYFQGTGAADDSGLPNDRFFAVRPEGSVSTLKIQRTERGDSAVYLCASSSHLPGQYYTDTQYFGPGTRLTVL.

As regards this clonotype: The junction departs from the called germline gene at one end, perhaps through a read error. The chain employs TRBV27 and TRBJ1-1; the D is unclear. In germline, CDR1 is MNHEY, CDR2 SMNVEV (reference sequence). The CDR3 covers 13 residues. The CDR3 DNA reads TGTGCCAGCATTGGGTTCATGAAGACTGAAGCTTTCTTT. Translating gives CASIGFMKTEAFF.

CDR3 nucleotide sequence: TGCAGTGCTAGAGATAGTCTGGGGGTGCCCTCCGAGCAGTACTTC. Its protein product is CSARDSLGVPSEQYF. This chain uses TRBV20-1 with TRBJ2-7, with D perhaps TRBD1 or TRBD2 (5 bases each). This CDR3 is 15 amino acids long. Looked up from germline, CDR1 is DFQATT and CDR2 is SNEGSKA (reference sequence). Trimming took 0 bases from V and 6 from J, leaving 18 bases between them.

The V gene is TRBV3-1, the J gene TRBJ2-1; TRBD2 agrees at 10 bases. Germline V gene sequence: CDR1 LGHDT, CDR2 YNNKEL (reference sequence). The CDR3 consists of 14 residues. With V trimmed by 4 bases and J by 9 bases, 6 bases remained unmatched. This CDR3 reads CASSPGVAGGEQFF. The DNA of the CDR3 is TGTGCCAGCAGCCCGGGGGTAGCGGGAGGTGAGCAGTTCTTC.

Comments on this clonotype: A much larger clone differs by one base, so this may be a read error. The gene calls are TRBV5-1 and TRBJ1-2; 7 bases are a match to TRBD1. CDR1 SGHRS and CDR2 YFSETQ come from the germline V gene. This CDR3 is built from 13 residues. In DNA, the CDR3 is TGCCCCAGCAGCGTCGACAGGGACTATGGCTACACCTTC. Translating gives CPSSVDRDYGYTF. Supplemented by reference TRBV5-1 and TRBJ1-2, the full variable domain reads KAGVTQTPRYLIKTRGQQVTLSCSPISGHRSVSWYQQTPGQGLQFLFEYFSETQRNKGNFPGRFSGRQFSNSRSEMNVSTLELGDSALYLCPSSVDRDYGYTFGSGTRLTVV.

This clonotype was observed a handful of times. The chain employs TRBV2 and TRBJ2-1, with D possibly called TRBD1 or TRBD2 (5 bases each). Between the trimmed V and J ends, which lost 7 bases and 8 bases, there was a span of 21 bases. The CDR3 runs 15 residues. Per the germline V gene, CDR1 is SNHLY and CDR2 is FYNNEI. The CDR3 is CASKPWGGQGDEQFF. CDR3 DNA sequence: TGTGCCAGCAAACCCTGGGGCGGGCAGGGCGATGAGCAGTTCTTC.

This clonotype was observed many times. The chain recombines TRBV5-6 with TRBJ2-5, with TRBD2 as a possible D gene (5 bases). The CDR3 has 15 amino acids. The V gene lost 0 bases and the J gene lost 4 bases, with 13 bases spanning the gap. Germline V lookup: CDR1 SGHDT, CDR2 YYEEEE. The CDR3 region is CASSLDQRPRETQYF. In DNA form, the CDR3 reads TGTGCCAGCAGCTTGGATCAGCGGCCCAGAGAGACCCAGTACTTC.

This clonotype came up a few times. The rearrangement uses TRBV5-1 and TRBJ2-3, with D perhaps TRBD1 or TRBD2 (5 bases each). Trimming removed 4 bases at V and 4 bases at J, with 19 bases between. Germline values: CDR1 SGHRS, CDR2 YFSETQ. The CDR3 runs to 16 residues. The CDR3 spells CASSLGRSFGADTQYF. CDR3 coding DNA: TGCGCCAGCAGCCTGGGACGTAGCTTTGGCGCAGATACGCAGTATTTT.

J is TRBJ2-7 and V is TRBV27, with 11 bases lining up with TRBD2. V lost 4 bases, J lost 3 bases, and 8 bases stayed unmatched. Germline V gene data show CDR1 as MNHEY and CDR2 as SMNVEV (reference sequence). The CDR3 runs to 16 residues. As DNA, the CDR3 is TGTGCCAGCAGTTCCCCGGGGACTAGCGGTCGCTACGAGCAGTACTTC. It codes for CASSSPGTSGRYEQYF.

This CDR3 is CASSHSMREGPRYEQFF. The CDR3 nucleotides read TGCGCCAGCAGCCACTCGATGCGGGAGGGCCCCAGGTATGAGCAGTTCTTC. The genes are TRBV4-3 and TRBJ2-1, with 9 bases matching TRBD2. The V and J ends lost 3 bases and 8 bases, in that order; junction bases with no gene match: 14. This CDR3 spans 17 amino acids. Germline values: CDR1 LGHNA, CDR2 YSLEER.

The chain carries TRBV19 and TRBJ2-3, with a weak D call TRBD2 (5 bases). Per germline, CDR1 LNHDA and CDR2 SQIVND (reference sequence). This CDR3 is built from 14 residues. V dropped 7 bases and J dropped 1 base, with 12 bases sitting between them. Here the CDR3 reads CASMRRVGTDTQYF. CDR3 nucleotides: TGTGCCAGTATGAGGCGGGTTGGCACAGATACGCAGTATTTT.

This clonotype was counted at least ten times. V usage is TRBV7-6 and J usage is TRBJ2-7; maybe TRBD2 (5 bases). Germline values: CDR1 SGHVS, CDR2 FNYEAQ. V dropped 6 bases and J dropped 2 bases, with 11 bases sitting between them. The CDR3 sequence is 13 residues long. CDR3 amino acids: CASSPTGTYEQYF. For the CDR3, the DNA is TGTGCCAGCAGTCCGACGGGGACCTACGAGCAGTACTTC.

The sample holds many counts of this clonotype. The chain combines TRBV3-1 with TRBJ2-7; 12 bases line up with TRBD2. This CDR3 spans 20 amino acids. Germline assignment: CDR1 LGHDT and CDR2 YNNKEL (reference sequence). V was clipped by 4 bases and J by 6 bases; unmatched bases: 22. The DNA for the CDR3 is TGTGCCAGCAGCCGCATCCCGACTAGCGGGAGTCCCGGAGGGGGCTCCGAGCAGTACTTC. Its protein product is CASSRIPTSGSPGGGSEQYF.

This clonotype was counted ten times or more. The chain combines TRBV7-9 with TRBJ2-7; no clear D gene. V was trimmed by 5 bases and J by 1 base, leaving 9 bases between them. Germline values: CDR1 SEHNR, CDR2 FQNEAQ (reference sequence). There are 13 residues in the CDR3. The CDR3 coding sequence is TGTGCCAGCAGCCCGGACCGGTCCTACGAGCAGTACTTC. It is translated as CASSPDRSYEQYF.

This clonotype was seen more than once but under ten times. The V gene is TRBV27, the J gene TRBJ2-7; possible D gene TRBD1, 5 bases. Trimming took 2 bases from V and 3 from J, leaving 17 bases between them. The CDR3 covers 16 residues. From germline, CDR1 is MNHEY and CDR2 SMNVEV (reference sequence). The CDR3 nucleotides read TGTGCCAGCAGTTTAATTCCCTCGCGCAGGGACTACGAGCAGTACTTC. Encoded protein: CASSLIPSRRDYEQYF.

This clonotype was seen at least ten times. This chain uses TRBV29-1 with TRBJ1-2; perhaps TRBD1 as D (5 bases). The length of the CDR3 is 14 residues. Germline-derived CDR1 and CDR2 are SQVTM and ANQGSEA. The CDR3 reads CSEREAGRSDGYTF. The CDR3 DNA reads TGCAGTGAAAGAGAGGCAGGGAGGAGCGATGGCTACACCTTC.

In DNA form, the CDR3 reads TGTGCCAGCAGCGTCGAAGGGGGTGATAATTCACCCCTCCACTTT. This translates into CASSVEGGDNSPLHF. V and J are TRBV9 and TRBJ1-6; tentatively, D is TRBD1 (6 bases). Germline lookup yields CDR1 SGDLS and CDR2 YYNGEE. Trimming left V 2 bases short and J 5 bases short, with 11 bases between. This CDR3 is 15 amino acids long.

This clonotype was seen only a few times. The CDR3 region has the DNA TGTGCCAGCAGACCGGCCGGGGGGGTCGAGCAGTACTTC. Amino acids: CASRPAGGVEQYF. The chain has TRBV7-6 and TRBJ2-7; 8 positions agree with TRBD2. CDR1 is SGHVS, CDR2 FNYEAQ, per germline. V shed 6 bases and J 6 bases; nucleotides not matched to a gene: 7. This CDR3 comprises 13 residues. The whole variable domain, remainder taken from reference TRBV7-6 and TRBJ2-7, is GAGVSQSPRYKVTKRGQDVALRCDPISGHVSLYWYRQALGQGPEFLTYFNYEAQQDKSGLPNDRFSAERPEGSISTLTIQRTEQRDSAMYRCASRPAGGVEQYFGPGTRLTVT.

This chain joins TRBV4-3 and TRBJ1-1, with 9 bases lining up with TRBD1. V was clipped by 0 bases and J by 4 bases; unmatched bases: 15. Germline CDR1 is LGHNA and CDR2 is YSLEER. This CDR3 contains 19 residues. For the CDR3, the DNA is TGCGCCAGCAGCCAAGATGGGTACAGGGGGCGACGCCCCAGCACTGAAGCTTTCTTT. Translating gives CASSQDGYRGRRPSTEAFF.

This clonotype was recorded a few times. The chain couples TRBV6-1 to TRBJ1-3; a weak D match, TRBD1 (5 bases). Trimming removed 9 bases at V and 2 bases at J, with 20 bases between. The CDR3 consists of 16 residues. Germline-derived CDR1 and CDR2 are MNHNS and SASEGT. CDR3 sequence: CASLARTGETGNTIYF. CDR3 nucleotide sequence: TGTGCCAGTCTAGCAAGGACGGGGGAAACTGGAAACACCATATATTTT.

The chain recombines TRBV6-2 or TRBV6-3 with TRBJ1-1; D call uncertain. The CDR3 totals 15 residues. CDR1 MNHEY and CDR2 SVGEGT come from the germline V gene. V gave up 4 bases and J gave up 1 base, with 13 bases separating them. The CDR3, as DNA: TGTGCCAGCAGTTTTTTTCGGGTGGAGAACACTGAAGCTTTCTTT. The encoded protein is CASSFFRVENTEAFF.

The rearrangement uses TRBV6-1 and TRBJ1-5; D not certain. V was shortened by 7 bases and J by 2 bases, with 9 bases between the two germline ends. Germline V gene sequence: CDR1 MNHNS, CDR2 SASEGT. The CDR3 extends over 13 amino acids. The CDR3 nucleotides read TGTGCCAGCATGGCCGGCCGCAATCAGCCCCAGCATTTT. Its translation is CASMAGRNQPQHF.